The rows below give T cell receptor beta chains drawn from one sample of a study of blood T cells in healthy people across ages. Via MiXCR, TCRdb re-called the 5' RACE reads, giving one row per CDR3 protein. The sample contains 1.4 million or so distinct CDR3 sequences, less than 45% of which appear only once. Input material: blood. Receptors originate from a young woman in good health. Each CDR3 is given with its conserved first and last residue. Fields, in order: V gene, D gene, J gene, clone size, CDR3 DNA, CDR3 protein. A D gene is named only where the DNA matches it firmly. Rows give clone size only sometimes, using once, few, many, or a class for an expanded clone.

TRBV27,NA,TRBJ2-1,few,TGTGCCAGCAGTACGGTACAGGGAAGTGAGCAGTTCTTC,CASSTVQGSEQFF
TRBV7-2,TRBD2,TRBJ2-7,NA,TGTGCCAGCAGCTCTACTAGCGGGGGGTCCTACGAGCAGTACTTC,CASSSTSGGSYEQYF
TRBV20-1,NA,TRBJ2-5,few,TGCAGTGCTAGAGGTGACCGAGAGACCCAGTACTTC,CSARGDRETQYF
TRBV6-5,TRBD1,TRBJ1-1,NA,TGTGCCAGCGTCGGAACCAGGGGGGTCACTGAAGCTTTCTTT,CASVGTRGVTEAFF
TRBV12-3/TRBV12-4,TRBD1,TRBJ2-1,few,TGTGCCAGCACCTTGTCGGACAGGCTTAATGAGCAGTTCTTC,CASTLSDRLNEQFF
TRBV9,TRBD2,TRBJ2-3,few,TGTGCCAGCAGCCTCAAAGCGGGGGGGCTTACAGATACGCAGTATTTT,CASSLKAGGLTDTQYF
TRBV28,NA,TRBJ1-2,NA,TGTGCCAGCAGAAGGCATACAGGTGACTATGGCTACACCTTC,CASRRHTGDYGYTF
TRBV20-1,NA,TRBJ2-1,NA,TGCAGTGCTAGAGAGGGCGGGATCAATGAGCAGTTCTTC,CSAREGGINEQFF
TRBV28,TRBD2,TRBJ2-7,NA,TGTGCCAGCAGTTATCGCGGGAGAGGGAATGAGCAGTACTTC,CASSYRGRGNEQYF
TRBV28,TRBD2,TRBJ2-3,NA,TGTGCCAGCGAAGCGGGGGGGGGAGATACGCAGTATTTT,CASEAGGGDTQYF
TRBV12-3/TRBV12-4,NA,TRBJ2-3,few,TGTGCCAGCAGTATTACTAGAGACGGCACAGATACGCAGTATTTT,CASSITRDGTDTQYF